One sample yielded the 24 T cell receptor beta chains listed below, sequenced in a study of T cells in Graves' hyperthyroidism and ophthalmopathy (dated by TCRdb to the late 2010s). Libraries were constructed by multiplex PCR. Sequenced using an Illumina HiSeq 2000. Amplification of TCR beta CDR3 regions was carried out from RNA transcripts. A first-round RT-PCR of the TCR CDR3 used the HTBI primer set with the Qiagen OneStep RT-PCR kit. Clones were called with MiXCR by TCRdb after fastp trimmed the public reads at Q25, and only in-frame beta chains were retained. CDR3 protein duplicates are merged, each entry listing the most common genes and DNA. The table for this sample lists over 500,000 distinct CDR3 sequences; about 16% of them were counted only once. The leading ten clones occupy 25% to 30% of the sample. Sequenced input: blood. The receptors were sampled from a woman aged 25 to 39 with Graves' ophthalmopathy.

This clonotype was counted between two and nine times. This rearrangement joins TRBV11-2 to TRBJ2-7, with 8 bases aligning to TRBD1. The CDR3 has 16 amino acids. The germline V gene encodes CDR1 SGHAT and CDR2 FQNNGV. V was clipped by 5 bases and J by 5 bases; unmatched bases: 14. The CDR3 coding sequence is TGTGCCAGCAGCGTAAACGGACAGGGCGCACTCAACGAGCAGTACTTC. This encodes CASSVNGQGALNEQYF.

In its sample, this clonotype was seen many times. The rearrangement links TRBV6-1 to TRBJ1-5; the match to TRBD1 covers 7 bases. This CDR3 contains 14 residues. Germline trimming cut 5 bases from V and 7 bases from J; bases unmatched to any gene: 8. CDR1 and CDR2 (germline): MNHNS, SASEGT. The CDR3 region is CASSSRQGGQPQHF. The CDR3, as DNA: TGTGCCAGCAGTTCCCGACAGGGCGGGCAGCCCCAGCATTTT.

This clonotype was found many times. The V and J genes are TRBV13 and TRBJ1-1; no reliable D call. The germline V gene has CDR1 PRHDT and CDR2 FYEKMQ (reference sequence). This CDR3 contains 16 residues. Trimming cost V 1 base and J 1 base, with 13 bases left between them. The CDR3 reads CASSLANSGKNTEAFF. In DNA form, the CDR3 reads TGTGCCAGCAGCTTAGCCAATAGTGGGAAGAACACTGAAGCTTTCTTT.

Many counts were recorded for this clonotype. CDR3: CASSWGLEQYF. CDR3 sequence (DNA): TGCGCCAGCAGCTGGGGGCTCGAGCAGTACTTC. The chain combines TRBV5-1 with TRBJ2-7, with D tentatively TRBD1 (6 bases). The V gene's germline CDR1 is SGHRS and CDR2 YFSETQ. Trimming pared 3 bases from V and 6 bases from J, leaving 7 bases between. The CDR3 spans 11 residues.

This clonotype was found a few times. The rearrangement links TRBV5-1 to TRBJ2-5, with D unclear. The V gene's germline CDR1 is SGHRS and CDR2 YFSETQ. V was clipped by 6 bases and J by 2 bases, with 11 bases between them. This CDR3 contains 13 residues. In nucleotides, the CDR3 is TGCGCCAGCAACCCTGGGCAACAAGAGACCCAGTACTTC. The encoded protein is CASNPGQQETQYF.

V usage is TRBV5-1 and J usage is TRBJ2-7; no definite D call. The CDR3 sequence is 16 residues long. V was pared by 0 bases and J by 6 bases, with 19 bases between. Germline V gene data show CDR1 as SGHRS and CDR2 as YFSETQ. DNA of the CDR3: TGCGCCAGCAGCTTGGAAACCCCAGATGGCGGTTCCGAGCAGTACTTC. Protein product: CASSLETPDGGSEQYF.

As to this clonotype: A much larger clone differs by one base, so this may be a read error. V usage is TRBV28 and J usage is TRBJ2-7, with 7 nucleotides matching TRBD1. The germline V gene encodes CDR1 MDHEN and CDR2 SYDVKM. V was clipped by 2 bases and J by 2 bases; unmatched bases: 6. CDR3 size: 15 residues. Here the CDR3 DNA reads TGTGCCAGCAGTTTACCCGGACAGGCCCCCTACGAGCAGTACTTC. This codes for CASSLPGQAPYEQYF.

This clonotype was recorded many times. The V and J genes are TRBV11-2 and TRBJ2-5; 10 bases agree with TRBD1. V shed 6 bases, J shed 5 bases, and the junction held 9 bases outside the gene matches. Germline CDR1 is SGHAT and CDR2 is FQNNGV. This CDR3 is built from 15 residues. In DNA form, the CDR3 reads TGTGCCAGCAGTACACCGACAGGGGGCTATGAGACCCAGTACTTC. Its translation is CASSTPTGGYETQYF.

The chain is built from TRBV11-2 and TRBJ2-7; possibly TRBD2 for D (6 bases). Germline V gene data show CDR1 as SGHAT and CDR2 as FQNNGV. This CDR3 is 18 amino acids long. V was clipped by 0 bases and J by 0 bases, with 18 bases between them. CDR3 DNA sequence: TGTGCCAGCAGCTTAGATCCACCCTCTCTGGGGGGCTCCTACGAGCAGTACTTC. Its translation: CASSLDPPSLGGSYEQYF.

This clonotype was seen repeatedly, ten times or more. V is TRBV15 and J is TRBJ1-5; weak D call: TRBD1 (5 bases). Trimming shortened V by 3 bases and J by 2 bases, and 11 bases separated the two germline ends. CDR1 LNHNV and CDR2 YYDKDF come from the germline V gene (reference sequence). The CDR3 extends over 15 amino acids. As DNA, the CDR3 is TGTGCCACCAGCAGGGGCGGAGGGGGCAATCAGCCCCAGCATTTT. It is translated as CATSRGGGGNQPQHF. Filled out from reference TRBV15 and TRBJ1-5, the complete variable domain reads DAMVIQNPRYQVTQFGKPVTLSCSQTLNHNVMYWYQQKSSQAPKLLFHYYDKDFNNEADTPDNFQSRRPNTSFCFLDIRSPGLGDTAMYLCATSRGGGGNQPQHFGDGTRLSIL.

This clonotype was found a few times. V is TRBV7-2 and J is TRBJ2-1; 11 positions agree with TRBD2. With V trimmed by 1 base and J by 7 bases, 6 bases remained unmatched. The CDR3 runs to 16 residues. Germline V CDR1 and CDR2: SGHTA, FQGNSA. CDR3 region: CASSLEASGRWNEQFF. The DNA for the CDR3 is TGTGCCAGCAGCTTAGAAGCTAGCGGGAGGTGGAATGAGCAGTTCTTC.

This clonotype was found many times. This sequence joins TRBV20-1 and TRBJ1-1, with a tentative D call TRBD1 (6 bases). The V and J ends lost 3 bases and 1 base respectively, with 18 bases between them. CDR1 is DFQATT, CDR2 SNEGSKA, per germline (reference sequence). The CDR3 sequence is 16 residues long. CDR3 in amino acids: CSASYRERWENTEAFF. The DNA for the CDR3 is TGCAGTGCTAGTTACAGGGAGAGGTGGGAGAACACTGAAGCTTTCTTT.

This clonotype was found many times. CDR3 nucleotide sequence: TGTGCCAGCAGCTTAGTCCCAGACAGGGCAGGCGAGCAGTACTTC. This sequence encodes CASSLVPDRAGEQYF. The V gene is TRBV7-2, the J gene TRBJ2-7; 7 nucleotides agree with TRBD1. The trim removed 1 base at V and 6 bases at J, leaving 9 bases unmatched. Germline V gene lookup returns CDR1 SGHTA and CDR2 FQGNSA. The CDR3 covers 15 residues.

This clonotype was observed at least ten times. The chain joins TRBV30 to TRBJ2-1; D is unclear. V was pared by 7 bases and J by 4 bases, with 11 bases between. The germline gives CDR1 GTSNPN, CDR2 SVGIG (reference sequence). The CDR3 has 12 amino acids. CDR3 nucleotides: TGTGCCTACCCCTCATTATACAATGAGCAGTTCTTC. It yields the protein CAYPSLYNEQFF.

The rearrangement joins TRBV25-1 to TRBJ2-1; D not certain. Per germline, CDR1 MGHDK and CDR2 SYGVNS. The CDR3 contains 12 residues. The germline V and J ends were trimmed by 7 bases and 6 bases, with 10 bases remaining between them. CDR3 sequence reads: CASTPGRNEQFF. The CDR3 coding sequence is TGTGCCAGCACCCCGGGCCGCAATGAGCAGTTCTTC.

In this sample, this clonotype turned up many times. V usage is TRBV5-6 and J usage is TRBJ2-7; a possible D gene is TRBD2 (5 bases). This CDR3 has 13 amino acids. Germline V gives CDR1 SGHDT, CDR2 YYEEEE. V gave up 6 bases and J gave up 2 bases, with 12 bases separating them. The CDR3 region is CASIPRRPYEQYF. The DNA for the CDR3 is TGTGCCAGCATCCCACGGAGGCCCTACGAGCAGTACTTC.

This clonotype was found a few times. CDR3 sequence: CASSLAGGFYNEQFF. The CDR3 DNA follows: TGTGCCAGCAGCTTAGCGGGGGGTTTCTACAATGAGCAGTTCTTC. The chain joins TRBV11-3 to TRBJ2-1, with 7 bases lining up with TRBD2. CDR3 length: 15 amino acids. With 1 base clipped from V and 3 bases from J, the junction kept 3 bases outside the gene matches. Germline values: CDR1 SGHNT, CDR2 YENEEA.

V and J are TRBV11-2 and TRBJ2-1; D possibly uses TRBD1 or TRBD2 (5 bases each). Trimming shortened V by 6 bases and J by 10 bases, and 19 bases separated the two germline ends. Germline loops: CDR1 SGHAT, CDR2 FQNNGV. The CDR3 has 14 amino acids. CDR3: CASSPILTGGEQFF. In nucleotides, the CDR3 is TGTGCCAGCAGTCCCATCCTCACAGGAGGCGAGCAGTTCTTC.

This clonotype was seen repeatedly, ten times or more. The J gene is TRBJ2-1, the V gene TRBV30; D ambiguous. The germline V gene encodes CDR1 GTSNPN and CDR2 SVGIG (reference sequence). The CDR3 covers 14 residues. In DNA, the CDR3 is TGTGCTTACGAGCTGACTTCCGGGCCCAAAGGGCAGTTCTTC. This gives the protein CAYELTSGPKGQFF.

This clonotype came up many times. The genes are TRBV20-1 and TRBJ2-1; the match to TRBD1 covers 8 bases. This CDR3 contains 13 residues. V shed 4 bases, J shed 7 bases, and the junction held 6 bases outside the gene matches. Germline V gene sequence: CDR1 DFQATT, CDR2 SNEGSKA (reference sequence). CDR3 sequence: CSANGQGKNEQFF. As DNA, the CDR3 is TGCAGTGCTAACGGACAGGGTAAGAATGAGCAGTTCTTC.

The V call is TRBV5-1, the J call TRBJ2-5; 7 nucleotides match TRBD1. V trimming: 0 bases; J trimming: 1 base; junction bases outside the gene matches: 6. The germline gives CDR1 SGHRS, CDR2 YFSETQ. The CDR3 covers 16 residues. The CDR3 DNA reads TGCGCCAGCAGCTTGGGGGAACAGGGGCGCCAAGAGACCCAGTACTTC. Translation: CASSLGEQGRQETQYF.

In its sample, this clonotype was seen once. The V call is TRBV7-9, the J call TRBJ2-1; 9 bases line up with TRBD1. With 5 bases clipped from V and 9 bases from J, the junction kept 8 bases outside the gene matches. The germline V gene encodes CDR1 SEHNR and CDR2 FQNEAQ (reference sequence). The CDR3 sequence is 14 residues long. The DNA of the CDR3 is TGTGCCAGCAGCCCCGGGACAGGGTCCTCTGAGCAGTTCTTC. Residues: CASSPGTGSSEQFF.

This chain uses TRBV15 with TRBJ2-3; D ambiguous. CDR1 is LNHNV and CDR2 is YYDKDF in the germline V gene (reference sequence). The germline V and J ends were trimmed by 5 bases and 2 bases, with 17 bases remaining between them. CDR3 length: 16 amino acids. The CDR3 nucleotides are TGTGCCACCAGCGAGATGTCGGAGAGAATCACAGATACGCAGTATTTT. Amino acids: CATSEMSERITDTQYF.

This clonotype was counted at least ten times. The chain links TRBV6-2 or TRBV6-3 to TRBJ1-5; D gene unclear. The CDR3 is 14 residues long. V was trimmed by 3 bases and J by 5 bases, leaving 11 bases between them. Germline V gene data show CDR1 as MNHEY and CDR2 as SVGEGT. CDR3 in amino acids: CASSYLSGDQPQHF. In DNA, the CDR3 is TGTGCCAGCAGTTATTTGAGCGGGGATCAGCCCCAGCATTTT.